These 19 T cell receptor beta chains originate from one sample sequenced in a study of cytomegalovirus exposure and HLA in healthy donors. The PCR employed 60 Vbeta primers together with 13 Jbeta primers. Clones were sequenced by immunoSEQ multiplex PCR, and TCRdb holds only the in-frame ones, with some missing. The sample holds 150,000 to 200,000 clones; roughly 68% are singletons and the top ten take over 1.5%. The sequencing sample was made of PBMCs. These receptor sequences come from a woman younger than 45 in good health and CMV-seronegative.

The chain carries TRBV6-1 and TRBJ2-1, with 11 bases fitting TRBD2. The V gene's germline CDR1 is MNHNS and CDR2 SASEGT. The CDR3 runs to 15 residues. With V trimmed by 6 bases and J by 7 bases, 8 bases remained unmatched. Here the CDR3 DNA reads TGTGCCAGCAGCGTGACTAGCGGGGCAGGGAATGAGCAGTTCTTC. It encodes CASSVTSGAGNEQFF.

This clone was seen once. The V and J genes are TRBV5-8 and TRBJ1-5, with 7 bases that match TRBD1. This CDR3 region has 13 residues. Germline lookup yields CDR1 SGHTS and CDR2 YDEGEE. The J segment lost 7 bases and the V segment lost 7 bases, leaving 8 bases of the junction unmatched. CDR3 region: CASEDRVGQPQHF. CDR3 nucleotide sequence: TGTGCCAGCGAAGACAGGGTAGGGCAGCCCCAGCATTTT.

The J gene is TRBJ1-3, the V gene TRBV7-9, with D possibly being TRBD1 (5 bases). Germline V lookup: CDR1 SEHNR, CDR2 FQNEAQ (reference sequence). This CDR3 comprises 17 residues. Trimming left V 5 bases short and J 3 bases short, with 20 bases between. The CDR3, as DNA: TGTGCCAGCAGCCGACAGCGAATGGAGCATCTTGGAAACACCATATATTTT. Its translation: CASSRQRMEHLGNTIYF. The variable domain in full, completed from reference TRBV7-9 and TRBJ1-3, reads DTGVSQNPRHKITKRGQNVTFRCDPISEHNRLYWYRQTLGQGPEFLTYFQNEAQLEKSRLLSDRFSAERPKGSFSTLEIQRTEQGDSAMYLCASSRQRMEHLGNTIYFGEGSWLTVV.

The rearrangement joins TRBV30 to TRBJ1-5; D gene uncertain. CDR1 GTSNPN and CDR2 SVGIG come from the germline V gene (reference sequence). This CDR3 has 14 amino acids. Trimming took off 0 bases at V and 7 bases at J, with 13 bases between the two ends. The CDR3 DNA follows: TGTGCCTGGAGTGTCATCACAGCACGACAGCCCCAGCATTTT. Protein product: CAWSVITARQPQHF. The variable domain in full, completed from reference TRBV30 and TRBJ1-5, reads SQTIHQWPATLVQPVGSPLSLECTVEGTSNPNLYWYRQAAGRGLQLLFYSVGIGQISSEVPQNLSASRPQDRQFILSSKKLLLSDSGFYLCAWSVITARQPQHFGDGTRLSIL.

The rearrangement joins TRBV6-4 to TRBJ2-3; TRBD2 matches at 12 bases. V was pared by 2 bases and J by 0 bases, with 0 bases of the junction left unmatched. CDR3 length: 16 amino acids. Germline V lookup: CDR1 MRHNA, CDR2 SNTAGT. DNA of the CDR3: TGTGCCAGCAGTGACGGGACTAGCGGGAGCACAGATACGCAGTATTTT. The encoded protein is CASSDGTSGSTDTQYF.

This clone has a handful of counts. The CDR3 DNA reads TGTGCCACCAGCCACGGACAGGGAGATGAAAAACTGTTTTTT. This translates into CATSHGQGDEKLFF. V gene TRBV15 combines with J gene TRBJ1-4; 8 bases match TRBD1. V gave up 5 bases and J gave up 6 bases; unmatched junction bases: 5. CDR3 size: 14 residues. CDR1 is LNHNV, CDR2 YYDKDF, per germline (reference sequence).

V gene TRBV19 combines with J gene TRBJ1-1; TRBD1 aligns across 10 bases. Germline V gives CDR1 LNHDA, CDR2 SQIVND (reference sequence). V lost 7 bases, J lost 6 bases, and 11 bases stayed unmatched. The CDR3 contains 15 residues. For the CDR3, the DNA is TGTGCCAGTAAAAAACGCCGGGACAGGGGAGCTGAAGCTTTCTTT. It translates to CASKKRRDRGAEAFF.

V and J are TRBV9 and TRBJ2-3; no definite D call. This CDR3 spans 15 amino acids. Trimming took off 0 bases at V and 4 bases at J, with 12 bases between the two ends. The germline gives CDR1 SGDLS, CDR2 YYNGEE. The CDR3 spells CASSVGPVGPDTQYF. Here the CDR3 DNA reads TGTGCCAGCAGCGTAGGTCCGGTGGGCCCAGATACGCAGTATTTT.

This clone was detected a few times. The rearrangement links TRBV7-3 to TRBJ1-1; weak D call: TRBD1 (6 bases). The CDR3 sequence is 14 residues long. Germline V gene data show CDR1 as SGHTA and CDR2 as FQGTGA. The V and J ends lost 2 bases and 2 bases respectively, with 9 bases between them. CDR3 sequence reads: CASSLGGANTEAFF. The CDR3 coding sequence is TGTGCCAGCAGCTTAGGGGGGGCCAACACTGAAGCTTTCTTT.

The chain combines TRBV18 with TRBJ2-1; 7 nucleotides match TRBD2. Losses at the gene ends were 3 bases for V and 0 bases for J; bases not matched to a gene: 2. The length of the CDR3 is 15 residues. CDR1 is KGHSH and CDR2 is LQKENI in the germline V gene. The CDR3 spells CASSPLAASYNEQFF. In nucleotides, the CDR3 is TGTGCCAGCTCACCCCTAGCGGCCTCCTACAATGAGCAGTTCTTC.

This clone was detected a few times. DNA of the CDR3: TGCGCCAGCAGCTTGGAAGGGAGAGCCCTGGAGACCATATATTTT. Translation: CASSLEGRALETIYF. The chain couples TRBV5-1 to TRBJ1-3; D unclear. V was shortened by 0 bases and J by 10 bases, with 17 bases between the two germline ends. This CDR3 comprises 15 residues. Germline CDR1 SGHRS, CDR2 YFSETQ.

This sequence joins TRBV6-5 and TRBJ1-2, with a weak D call TRBD1 (5 bases). The length of the CDR3 is 16 residues. V gave up 0 bases and J gave up 2 bases, with 13 bases separating them. The germline gives CDR1 MNHEY, CDR2 SVGAGI. The CDR3 DNA reads TGTGCCAGCAGTTACTCGACGGGGGTTTGGAACTATGGCTACACCTTC. Translating gives CASSYSTGVWNYGYTF.

Concerning this clone: This sample includes further DNA sequences coding for the same CDR3. The chain links TRBV7-2 to TRBJ2-1, with 8 bases lining up with TRBD2. V was clipped by 1 base and J by 0 bases; unmatched bases: 2. Germline CDR1 SGHTA, CDR2 FQGNSA. CDR3 length: 16 residues. This CDR3 is CASSLGLAGSYNEQFF. The CDR3 DNA sequence: TGTGCCAGCAGCTTAGGTCTAGCGGGCTCCTACAATGAGCAGTTCTTC.

This chain links TRBV7-2 with TRBJ1-1; TRBD1 matches at 10 bases. The V gene end was trimmed by 5 bases and the J gene end by 4 bases; junction bases not matched to a gene: 4. Germline V gene lookup returns CDR1 SGHTA and CDR2 FQGNSA. CDR3 length equals 14 residues. The CDR3 DNA sequence: TGTGCCAGCAGCACCGGACAGGGGGGCACTGAAGCTTTCTTT. Its translation is CASSTGQGGTEAFF.

The V call is TRBV7-9, the J call TRBJ1-1; weak D call: TRBD1 (6 bases). Germline assignment: CDR1 SEHNR and CDR2 FQNEAQ (reference sequence). Trimming stripped 5 bases from V and 3 bases from J, with 16 bases between. The CDR3 loop spans 15 amino acids. The DNA of the CDR3 is TGTGCCAGCAGCCCACAGGCAGGGGCATACACTGAAGCTTTCTTT. Amino acids: CASSPQAGAYTEAFF.

This clone showed up just a few times. The chain links TRBV5-6 to TRBJ1-5; 12 nucleotides agree with TRBD1. Germline CDR1 SGHDT, CDR2 YYEEEE. The CDR3 length is 18 residues. V lost 3 bases, J lost 0 bases, and 7 bases stayed unmatched. The CDR3 region has the DNA TGTGCCAGCAGCTGGGGACAGGGGGCGCGAAATAGCAATCAGCCCCAGCATTTT. This translates into CASSWGQGARNSNQPQHF.

This clone was recorded a few times. The V call is TRBV19, the J call TRBJ1-1; D is perhaps TRBD1 (6 bases). CDR3 size: 16 residues. Germline V gene sequence: CDR1 LNHDA, CDR2 SQIVND (reference sequence). V dropped 5 bases and J dropped 3 bases, with 19 bases sitting between them. The CDR3 loop reads CASSLRGLEGYTEAFF. The CDR3, as DNA: TGTGCCAGTAGTCTGCGGGGGCTTGAGGGGTACACTGAAGCTTTCTTT.

The V call is TRBV9, the J call TRBJ2-1; 15 bases map to TRBD2. Germline V gene data show CDR1 as SGDLS and CDR2 as YYNGEE. Trimming at V came to 4 bases and at J to 8 bases, leaving 10 bases not matched to a gene. The CDR3 is 17 residues long. DNA of the CDR3: TGTGCCAGCAGCCCTTGGACTAGCGGGGGGGCTGTGGATGAGCAGTTCTTC. It specifies CASSPWTSGGAVDEQFF.

The genes are TRBV7-2 and TRBJ2-7; no clear D gene. V was cut by 2 bases and J by 1 base, with 6 bases left in between. The CDR3 is made up of 13 amino acids. CDR1 SGHTA and CDR2 FQGNSA come from the germline V gene. The CDR3 region is CASSLRVSYEQYF. The CDR3 region has the DNA TGTGCCAGCAGCTTACGGGTTTCCTACGAGCAGTACTTC. The full variable domain, with the rest looked up from reference TRBV7-2 and TRBJ2-7, is GAGVSQSPSNKVTEKGKDVELRCDPISGHTALYWYRQSLGQGLEFLIYFQGNSAPDKSGLPSDRFSAERTGGSVSTLTIQRTQQEDSAVYLCASSLRVSYEQYFGPGTRLTVT.